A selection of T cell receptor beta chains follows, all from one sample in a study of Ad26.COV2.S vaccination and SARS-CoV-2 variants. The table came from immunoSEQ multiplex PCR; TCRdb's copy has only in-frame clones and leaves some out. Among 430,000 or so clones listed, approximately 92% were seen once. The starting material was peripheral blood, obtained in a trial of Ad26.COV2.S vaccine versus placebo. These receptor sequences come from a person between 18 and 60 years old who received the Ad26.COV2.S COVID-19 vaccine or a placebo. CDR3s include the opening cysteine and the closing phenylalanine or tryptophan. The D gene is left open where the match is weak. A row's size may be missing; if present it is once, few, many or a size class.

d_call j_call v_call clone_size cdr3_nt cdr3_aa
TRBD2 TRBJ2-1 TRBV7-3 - TGTGCCAGCAGCCAGGGGACTAGCTACGGTGAGCAGTTCTTC CASSQGTSYGEQFF
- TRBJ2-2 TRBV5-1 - TGCGCCAGCAGCTTGGGGCCTACCGGGGAGCTGTTTTTT CASSLGPTGELFF
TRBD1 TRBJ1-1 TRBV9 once TGTGCCAGCACCCGGGACAGGGTGAACACTGAAGCTTTCTTT CASTRDRVNTEAFF
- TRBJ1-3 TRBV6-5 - TGTGCCAGCAGTTACGGCGTAGGGACCTCTGGAAACACCATATATTTT CASSYGVGTSGNTIYF
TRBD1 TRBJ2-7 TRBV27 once TGTGCCAGCAGTTTCGTTGGACAGGGGGCCTACGAGCAGTACTTC CASSFVGQGAYEQYF
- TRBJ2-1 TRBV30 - TGTGCCTGGAGTGTAGGGTCATCCGCATACAATGAGCAGTTCTTC CAWSVGSSAYNEQFF
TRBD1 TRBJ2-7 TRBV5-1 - TGCGCCAGCAGCTTCTCTAGGGGACAGGGGGCTTACGAGCAGTACTTC CASSFSRGQGAYEQYF
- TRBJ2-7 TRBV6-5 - TGTGCCAGCAGTTACTCGACAGGAGGTACCTACGAGCAGTACTTC CASSYSTGGTYEQYF
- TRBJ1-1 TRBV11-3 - TGTGCCAGCAGCTTGCAGGGGAATTCTGAAGCTTTCTTT CASSLQGNSEAFF
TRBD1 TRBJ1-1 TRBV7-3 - TGTGCCAGCAGCGTAACAGGGGGGAACACTGAAGCTTTCTTT CASSVTGGNTEAFF
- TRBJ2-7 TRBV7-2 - TGTGCCAGCAGCTTAGCCCGCGTGAGGGAGCAGTACTTC CASSLARVREQYF
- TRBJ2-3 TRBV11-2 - TGTGCCAGCAGCTTAGGTAGAACAGGGATCGGCACAGATACGCAGTATTTT CASSLGRTGIGTDTQYF
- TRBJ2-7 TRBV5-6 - TGTGCCAGCAGCTTGGTATCGAATTACGAGCAGTACTTC CASSLVSNYEQYF
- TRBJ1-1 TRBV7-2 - TGTGCCAGCAGCTCGGCTTTGGGGGCGGTTACTGAAGCTTTCTTT CASSSALGAVTEAFF
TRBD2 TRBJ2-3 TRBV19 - TGTGCCAGTAGTATAGATTTCGGGACTAGCGGTGGCACAGATACGCAGTATTTT CASSIDFGTSGGTDTQYF
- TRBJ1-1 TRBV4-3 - TGCGCCAGCAGCCAAGATCAGACAGGCCTCACTGAAGCTTTCTTT CASSQDQTGLTEAFF
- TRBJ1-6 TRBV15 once TGTGCCACCAGCAGAGATGCGGGGGGGTATAATTCACCCCTCCACTTT CATSRDAGGYNSPLHF
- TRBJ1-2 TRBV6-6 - TGTGCCAGTGGGGGTCCAGGGCGGTATGGCTACACCTTC CASGGPGRYGYTF
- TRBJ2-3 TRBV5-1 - TGCGCCAGCAGCTTGGTGCCGGACACAGATACGCAGTATTTT CASSLVPDTDTQYF
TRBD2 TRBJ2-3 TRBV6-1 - TGTGCCAGCAGTGGGGGTGTAGCGGGGACTTCGGATACGCAGTATTTT CASSGGVAGTSDTQYF
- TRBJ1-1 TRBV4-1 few TGCGCCAGCAGCCAAGAGGGGAACAGGGCCCCTGAAGCTTTCTTT CASSQEGNRAPEAFF
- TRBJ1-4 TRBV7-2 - TGTGCCAGCAGCCCAAGCCGGGCAACTAATGAAAAACTGTTTTTT CASSPSRATNEKLFF
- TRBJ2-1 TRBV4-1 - TGCGCCAGCAGCCAAGGCGGACTTGGCTTTGAGCAGTTCTTC CASSQGGLGFEQFF
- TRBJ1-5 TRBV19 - TGTGCCAGTAGCTCATTCCGGGACCGACCCAATCAGCCCCAGCATTTT CASSSFRDRPNQPQHF
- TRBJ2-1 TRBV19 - TGTGCCAGTAGTATTGGGCAGGGATACAATGAGCAGTTCTTC CASSIGQGYNEQFF
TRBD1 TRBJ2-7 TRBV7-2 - TGTGCCAGCAGCTTGGGACAGGGTTTCTACTACGAGCAGTACTTC CASSLGQGFYYEQYF
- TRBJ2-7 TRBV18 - TGTGCCAGCTCACCACAGGGGGATCTCTACGAGCAGTACTTC CASSPQGDLYEQYF
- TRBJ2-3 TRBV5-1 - TGCGCCAGCAGCTTGTTACCGGGAGTGTCCTCAACTAGCACAGATACGCAGTATTTT CASSLLPGVSSTSTDTQYF